The clone carrying this T cell receptor beta chain occurred once. This sample is part of a study of control samples from healthy donors and cancer patients. CDR1 is MNHEY, CDR2 SVGAGI, per germline. V dropped 6 bases and J dropped 1 base, with 12 bases sitting between them. This CDR3 has 15 amino acids. The data were produced by immunoSEQ multiplex PCR, yet TCRdb's version contains in-frame clones alone and is incomplete. The sample lists about 76,000 clones, around 90% occurring once. This chain uses TRBV6-5 with TRBJ1-4; D is undetermined. This clonotype was sampled from a woman aged 45 to 65 with colorectal cancer. Sequencing was done on a sample of PBMCs. CDR3 nucleotides: TGTGCCAGCAGCTCGACCTTGGGAACTAATGAAAAACTGTTTTTT. Protein product: CASSSTLGTNEKLFF.